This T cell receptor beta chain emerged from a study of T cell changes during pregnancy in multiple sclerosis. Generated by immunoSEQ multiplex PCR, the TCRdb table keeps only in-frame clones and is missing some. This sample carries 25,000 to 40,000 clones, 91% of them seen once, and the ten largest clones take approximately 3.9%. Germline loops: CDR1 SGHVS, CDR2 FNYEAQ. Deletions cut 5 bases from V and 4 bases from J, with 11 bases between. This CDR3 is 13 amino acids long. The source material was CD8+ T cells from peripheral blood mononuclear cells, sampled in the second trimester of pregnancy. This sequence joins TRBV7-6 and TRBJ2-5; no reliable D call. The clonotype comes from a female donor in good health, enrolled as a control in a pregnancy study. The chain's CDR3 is CASSPARGETQYF. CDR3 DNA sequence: TGTGCCAGCAGCCCGGCGCGAGGAGAGACCCAGTACTTC.